A selection of T cell receptor beta chains follows, all from one sample in a study of CD8 T cells in ankylosing spondylitis. In TCRdb, the 5' RACE reads were re-called with MiXCR into one record per CDR3 protein. Among some 290,000 distinct CDR3 sequences listed, 15% to 25% were seen once. The sequencing sample was made of blood, either unsorted or a sorted T cell fraction (not recorded which). These TCRs come from a male donor with ankylosing spondylitis or in good health (not recorded which). CDR3s include the opening cysteine and the closing phenylalanine or tryptophan. Each record gives: D gene, J gene, clone size, V gene, CDR3 protein, CDR3 DNA. The D gene is left open where the match is weak. Not all rows give a size; the values are once, few, many and, for expanded clones, a class.

D: TRBD2; J: TRBJ2-3; size: few; V: TRBV5-1; CDR3: CASSTLPGLGSTDTQYF; DNA: TGCGCCAGCAGCACGCTCCCGGGACTAGGGAGCACAGATACGCAGTATTTT
D: -; J: TRBJ2-2; size: many; V: TRBV20-1; CDR3: CSARAPVGPNTGELFF; DNA: TGCAGTGCTAGAGCCCCCGTTGGACCGAACACCGGGGAGCTGTTTTTT
D: TRBD2; J: TRBJ2-3; size: few; V: TRBV12-3/TRBV12-4; CDR3: CASSLNLAGSTDTQYF; DNA: TGTGCCAGCAGTTTAAATCTAGCGGGGAGCACAGATACGCAGTATTTT
D: -; J: TRBJ1-5; size: -; V: TRBV27; CDR3: CASSAQVGGNQPQHF; DNA: TGTGCCAGCAGTGCACAGGTAGGAGGCAATCAGCCCCAGCATTTT
D: TRBD1; J: TRBJ1-1; size: few; V: TRBV12-3/TRBV12-4; CDR3: CASSLTGETEAFF; DNA: TGTGCCAGCAGTTTGACAGGGGAGACTGAAGCTTTCTTT
D: -; J: TRBJ1-1; size: -; V: TRBV5-1; CDR3: CASSLGDGSTEAFF; DNA: TGCGCCAGCAGCTTGGGGGACGGCAGCACTGAAGCTTTCTTT
D: -; J: TRBJ2-5; size: -; V: TRBV7-9; CDR3: CASSYEAETQYF; DNA: TGTGCCAGCAGCTATGAGGCAGAGACCCAGTACTTC
D: TRBD1; J: TRBJ1-1; size: once; V: TRBV7-3; CDR3: CAASRDRDEEAFF; DNA: TGTGCCGCCTCACGGGACAGGGACGAGGAAGCTTTCTTT
D: TRBD1; J: TRBJ1-2; size: -; V: TRBV6-1; CDR3: CASSHQGQGNVVGGYTF; DNA: TGTGCCAGCAGCCACCAGGGACAGGGTAACGTGGTGGGTGGCTACACCTTC
D: -; J: TRBJ1-1; size: -; V: TRBV12-3/TRBV12-4; CDR3: CASSFSGFDTEAFF; DNA: TGTGCCAGCAGTTTTTCAGGGTTTGACACTGAAGCTTTCTTT
D: -; J: TRBJ1-1; size: -; V: TRBV5-1; CDR3: CASRLGENTEAFF; DNA: TGCGCCAGCAGGTTGGGGGAGAACACTGAAGCTTTCTTT
D: -; J: TRBJ2-3; size: -; V: TRBV20-1; CDR3: CSARDRVTSTDTQYF; DNA: TGCAGTGCTAGAGATCGGGTAACTAGCACAGATACGCAGTATTTT
D: TRBD2; J: TRBJ2-1; size: few; V: TRBV2; CDR3: CASSELAGRYNEQFF; DNA: TGTGCCAGCAGTGAACTAGCGGGGAGGTACAATGAGCAGTTCTTC
D: -; J: TRBJ1-1; size: -; V: TRBV27; CDR3: CASSLSDRQRTAFF; DNA: TGTGCCAGCAGTTTATCGGATCGGCAGAGGACAGCTTTCTTT
D: TRBD2; J: TRBJ2-5; size: -; V: TRBV9; CDR3: CASSPPGAGAQETQYF; DNA: TGTGCCAGCAGCCCCCCCGGAGCGGGAGCCCAAGAGACCCAGTACTTC
D: -; J: TRBJ2-5; size: many; V: TRBV12-3/TRBV12-4; CDR3: CASSSSSGTQYF; DNA: TGTGCCAGTTCCTCTAGCTCGGGGACCCAGTACTTC
D: -; J: TRBJ2-3; size: many; V: TRBV29-1; CDR3: CSVRGEGTDTQYF; DNA: TGCAGCGTTAGGGGTGAGGGCACAGATACGCAGTATTTT
D: TRBD2; J: TRBJ2-2; size: few; V: TRBV13; CDR3: CASSPGLAGGLGTGELFF; DNA: TGTGCCAGCAGCCCCGGACTAGCGGGGGGCTTGGGCACCGGGGAGCTGTTTTTT
D: -; J: TRBJ1-6; size: many; V: TRBV20-1; CDR3: CSATPSPLHF; DNA: TGCAGTGCGACACCTTCACCCCTCCACTTT
D: -; J: TRBJ2-3; size: many; V: TRBV12-3/TRBV12-4; CDR3: CASTQRAFTDTQYF; DNA: TGTGCCAGCACCCAACGGGCCTTCACAGATACGCAGTATTTT
D: -; J: TRBJ1-4; size: -; V: TRBV6-5; CDR3: CASSYSRTPATNEKLFF; DNA: TGTGCCAGCAGTTACTCGAGGACGCCTGCAACTAATGAAAAACTGTTTTTT
D: -; J: TRBJ2-2; size: -; V: TRBV29-1; CDR3: CSVSGGPGELFF; DNA: TGCAGCGTGTCCGGGGGACCCGGGGAGCTGTTTTTT
D: -; J: TRBJ2-3; size: -; V: TRBV29-1; CDR3: CSVMGTDTQYF; DNA: TGCAGCGTTATGGGCACAGATACGCAGTATTTT
D: TRBD2; J: TRBJ2-5; size: -; V: TRBV28; CDR3: CASSFQRGGQETQYF; DNA: TGTGCCAGCAGTTTCCAGCGGGGGGGGCAAGAGACCCAGTACTTC